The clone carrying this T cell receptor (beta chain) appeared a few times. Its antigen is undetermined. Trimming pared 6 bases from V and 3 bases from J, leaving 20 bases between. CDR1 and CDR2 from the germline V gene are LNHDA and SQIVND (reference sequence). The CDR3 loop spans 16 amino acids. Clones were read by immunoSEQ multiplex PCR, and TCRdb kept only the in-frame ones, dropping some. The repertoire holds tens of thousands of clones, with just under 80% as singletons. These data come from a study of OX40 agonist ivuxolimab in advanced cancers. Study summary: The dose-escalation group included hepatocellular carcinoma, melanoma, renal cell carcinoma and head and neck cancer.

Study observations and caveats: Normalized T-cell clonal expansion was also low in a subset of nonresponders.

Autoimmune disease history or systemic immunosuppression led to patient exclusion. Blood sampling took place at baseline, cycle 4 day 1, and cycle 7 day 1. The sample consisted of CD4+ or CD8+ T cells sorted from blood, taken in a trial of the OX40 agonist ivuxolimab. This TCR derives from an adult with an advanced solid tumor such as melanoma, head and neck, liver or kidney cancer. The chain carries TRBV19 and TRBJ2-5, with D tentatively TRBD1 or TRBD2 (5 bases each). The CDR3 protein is CASRQGSARLKETQYF. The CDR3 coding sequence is TGTGCCAGTAGGCAGGGCTCCGCCAGACTAAAAGAGACCCAGTACTTC.